Shown below are 20 T cell receptor beta chains from a single sample sequenced in a study of T cell responses to AZD1222 COVID-19 vaccine. Profiling relied on immunoSEQ multiplex PCR, and the TCRdb table lists in-frame clones only, not all of them. Here the sample spans about 35,000 clones, around 86% being singletons. The starting material was peripheral blood, obtained 28 days after the second AZD1222 dose. The source is an adult who received the AZD1222 COVID-19 vaccine.

This chain uses TRBV5-1 with TRBJ2-3; D is unresolved. V lost 2 bases and J lost 0, with 4 bases in between. The CDR3 contains 13 residues. From germline, CDR1 is SGHRS and CDR2 YFSETQ. CDR3 residues: CASSLASTDTQYF. Written as DNA, the CDR3 is TGCGCCAGCAGCTTAGCTAGCACAGATACGCAGTATTTT.

The V call is TRBV6-5, the J call TRBJ2-7, with a possible D match to TRBD1 (6 bases). The germline V and J ends were trimmed by 6 bases and 3 bases, with 15 bases remaining between them. The CDR3 is made up of 14 amino acids. Germline V gives CDR1 MNHEY, CDR2 SVGAGI. The CDR3 is CASSLVLQGYEQYF. The CDR3 nucleotides read TGTGCCAGCAGCCTTGTGTTACAGGGCTACGAGCAGTACTTC.

The rearrangement joins TRBV27 to TRBJ1-5; the match to TRBD1 covers 12 bases. The J segment lost 5 bases and the V segment lost 5 bases, leaving 7 bases of the junction unmatched. CDR1 and CDR2 (germline): MNHEY, SMNVEV (reference sequence). This CDR3 contains 16 residues. The CDR3 region has the DNA TGTGCCAGCAGTCTTTCCGGGACAGGGGGCTATCAGCCCCAGCATTTT. This sequence encodes CASSLSGTGGYQPQHF.

This chain joins TRBV19 and TRBJ2-2, with 12 nucleotides matching TRBD1. CDR3 length equals 15 residues. Per the germline V gene, CDR1 is LNHDA and CDR2 is SQIVND (reference sequence). J was trimmed by 6 bases and V by 6 bases; bases with no gene match: 5. In DNA, the CDR3 is TGTGCCAGTAGGTCCGGGACAGGGGGCTCCGGGGAGCTGTTTTTT. Its protein is CASRSGTGGSGELFF.

J is TRBJ1-4 and V is TRBV19, with a possible D match to TRBD1 (5 bases). This CDR3 is 15 amino acids long. Germline loops: CDR1 LNHDA, CDR2 SQIVND (reference sequence). V lost 3 bases and J 8 bases, leaving 16 bases between the germline ends. The DNA of the CDR3 is TGTGCCAGTAGTATTAGAGGCGGAGGGGTGGAAAAACTGTTTTTT. It encodes CASSIRGGGVEKLFF.

V is TRBV30 and J is TRBJ1-2, with D unclear. This CDR3 contains 15 residues. The germline V and J ends were trimmed by 0 bases and 4 bases, with 15 bases remaining between them. Germline V gene sequence: CDR1 GTSNPN, CDR2 SVGIG (reference sequence). CDR3 protein: CAWSVLGRSPYGYTF. The CDR3 DNA sequence: TGTGCCTGGAGTGTACTCGGCAGGAGCCCCTATGGCTACACCTTC.

The V gene is TRBV18, the J gene TRBJ1-1, with 7 bases that match TRBD1. V dropped 1 base and J dropped 1; count of bases not matched to a gene: 12. Germline CDR1 reads KGHSH; CDR2 reads LQKENI. This CDR3 is built from 18 residues. The CDR3 loop reads CASSPLRQGEGSNTEAFF. The DNA for the CDR3 is TGTGCCAGCTCACCACTACGACAGGGTGAGGGGTCGAACACTGAAGCTTTCTTT.

The J gene is TRBJ2-7, the V gene TRBV3-1 (or the pseudogene TRBV3-2); 7 bases agree with TRBD2. The V and J ends lost 1 base and 5 bases, in that order; junction bases with no gene match: 11. Germline CDR1 and CDR2: LGHDT and YNNKEL (reference sequence). This CDR3 is 16 amino acids long. This CDR3 reads CASSQVMGRESDEQYF. The CDR3 bases are TGTGCCAGCAGCCAAGTCATGGGGCGGGAGAGCGACGAGCAGTACTTC.

The rearrangement uses TRBV5-5 and TRBJ1-2, with TRBD1 matching over 9 bases. The V and J ends lost 3 bases and 4 bases, in that order; junction bases with no gene match: 7. Germline CDR1 and CDR2: SGHKS and YYEKEE (reference sequence). The CDR3 covers 15 residues. This chain's CDR3 is CASSYLGQGSYGYTF. The CDR3 nucleotides are TGTGCCAGCAGCTATTTGGGACAGGGATCCTATGGCTACACCTTC.

This clone was observed a single time. The chain is built from TRBV6-1 and TRBJ2-7, with TRBD2 matching 8 bases. Trimming took 3 bases from V and 0 from J; bases not matched to a gene: 13. CDR1 and CDR2 from the germline V gene are MNHNS and SASEGT. The CDR3 has 18 residues. The CDR3 DNA is TGTGCCAGCAGTGAGAGTGCTCACGGGGGGGCGAGCTCCTACGAGCAGTACTTC. Protein: CASSESAHGGASSYEQYF.

The rearrangement links TRBV28 to TRBJ1-1; D is perhaps TRBD1 (5 bases). Germline-derived CDR1 and CDR2 are MDHEN and SYDVKM. V lost 7 bases to trimming and J lost 3 bases, with 15 bases between them. This CDR3 spans 14 amino acids. The CDR3 DNA follows: TGTGCCAGCACCACACCGGGACTGCACACTGAAGCTTTCTTT. Translating gives CASTTPGLHTEAFF.

V gene TRBV5-1 combines with J gene TRBJ1-2; the D is unclear. Trimming took off 0 bases at V and 3 bases at J, with 12 bases between the two ends. Germline CDR1 reads SGHRS; CDR2 reads YFSETQ. This CDR3 region has 15 residues. The CDR3 DNA reads TGCGCCAGCAGCTTGGTAGGCAGCGGATACTATGGCTACACCTTC. The encoded protein is CASSLVGSGYYGYTF.

J is TRBJ2-7 and V is TRBV6-8; 14 positions match TRBD2. Germline V gene sequence: CDR1 MNHGY, CDR2 SAAAGT. This CDR3 spans 24 amino acids. V lost 4 bases and J lost 2; bases outside the gene matches: 28. The CDR3 sequence: CASSFAGTSGSKAKVVKRPYEQYF. DNA for the CDR3: TGTGCCAGCAGTTTTGCCGGGACTAGCGGGAGTAAGGCGAAGGTAGTAAAGAGACCCTACGAGCAGTACTTC.

V usage is TRBV10-2 and J usage is TRBJ2-5; no clear D gene. The CDR3 has 13 amino acids. V lost 4 bases and J 2 bases, leaving 8 bases between the germline ends. Germline CDR1 is WSHSY and CDR2 is SAAADI. The CDR3 here is CASSGYLQETQYF. The DNA of the CDR3 is TGCGCCAGCAGTGGTTATCTTCAAGAGACCCAGTACTTC.

The gene calls are TRBV14 and TRBJ1-4, with D uncertain. The CDR3 extends over 13 amino acids. Deletions cut 2 bases from V and 3 bases from J, with 4 bases between. Germline CDR1 and CDR2: SGHDN and FVKESK. This CDR3 reads CASSQIPNEKLFF. The CDR3 DNA follows: TGTGCCAGCAGCCAAATCCCTAATGAAAAACTGTTTTTT.

This clone was seen just once. V gene TRBV6-5 combines with J gene TRBJ2-5; D perhaps matches TRBD1 (5 bases). V was clipped by 0 bases and J by 0 bases, with 8 bases between them. The CDR3 runs 15 residues. Germline V gene data show CDR1 as MNHEY and CDR2 as SVGAGI. The CDR3 sequence: CASSYSRQYQETQYF. The CDR3 bases are TGTGCCAGCAGTTACTCCCGACAGTACCAAGAGACCCAGTACTTC.

The J gene is TRBJ2-1, the V gene TRBV7-2; D is unclear. Trimming shortened V by 1 base and J by 2 bases, and 9 bases separated the two germline ends. The CDR3 runs to 15 residues. Germline V gene data show CDR1 as SGHTA and CDR2 as FQGNSA. The DNA of the CDR3 is TGTGCCAGCAGCTTAGACTGGTCTGCCTACAATGAGCAGTTCTTC. This translates into CASSLDWSAYNEQFF.

This clone was counted a few times. The V and J genes are TRBV7-6 and TRBJ2-7, with 8 bases fitting TRBD1. The CDR3 sequence is 16 residues long. Germline V gene data show CDR1 as SGHVS and CDR2 as FNYEAQ. J was trimmed by 2 bases and V by 1 base; bases with no gene match: 7. CDR3 residues: CASSLGRQGRTYEQYF. CDR3 sequence (DNA): TGTGCCAGCAGCTTAGGACGACAGGGGAGAACCTACGAGCAGTACTTC. Full variable domain (remainder filled in from reference TRBV7-6 and TRBJ2-7): GAGVSQSPRYKVTKRGQDVALRCDPISGHVSLYWYRQALGQGPEFLTYFNYEAQQDKSGLPNDRFSAERPEGSISTLTIQRTEQRDSAMYRCASSLGRQGRTYEQYFGPGTRLTVT.

The rearrangement joins TRBV28 to TRBJ1-5; D remains ambiguous. Germline lookup yields CDR1 MDHEN and CDR2 SYDVKM. This CDR3 spans 12 amino acids. Trimming removed 5 bases from V and 4 bases from J, with 6 bases in between. The CDR3 is CASSRSNQPQHF. The CDR3 nucleotides are TGTGCCAGCAGTCGGTCAAATCAGCCCCAGCATTTT.

This chain joins TRBV29-1 and TRBJ2-7; possible D gene TRBD2, 6 bases. V was shortened by 5 bases and J by 13 bases, with 21 bases between the two germline ends. Germline lookup yields CDR1 SQVTM and CDR2 ANQGSEA. The CDR3 loop spans 12 amino acids. The CDR3 DNA reads TGCAGCGTTTCCACCCCGGGAGCCCAGGAATACTTC. Its translation is CSVSTPGAQEYF.